The 8 T cell receptor beta chains below all came from one sample that was sequenced in a study of T-cell reconstitution after alpha-beta-depleted transplantation in children. Preparing the TCRbeta library involved the use of unique molecular identifiers. TCRdb analysed the PCR reads with MiXCR anew, one entry per CDR3 protein. Of approximately 1,000,000 distinct CDR3 sequences in the sample, roughly 31% were seen once. The input for sequencing was PBMCs, mostly from graft donor cells, taken 360 days after TCRalphabeta/CD19-depleted stem cell transplant. The receptors were gathered from a boy under two years old who had a stem cell transplant for SCID, so the T cells may come from the graft donor.

This clonotype was counted a few times. The chain employs TRBV20-1 and TRBJ2-3; D call uncertain. The CDR3 runs 12 residues. Trimming shortened V by 1 base and J by 4 bases, and 6 bases separated the two germline ends. The V gene's germline CDR1 is DFQATT and CDR2 SNEGSKA (reference sequence). DNA of the CDR3: TGCAGTGCTAGAGCGTCCGCAGATACGCAGTATTTT. It is translated as CSARASADTQYF.

The rearrangement uses TRBV2 and TRBJ2-6; D perhaps matches TRBD2 (6 bases). This CDR3 has 16 amino acids. The V end was cut by 8 bases, the J end by 0 bases, with 14 bases between. Germline values: CDR1 SNHLY, CDR2 FYNNEI. CDR3 bases: TGTGCCAGCGGGACTCACACCGTCTCTGGGGCCAACGTCCTGACTTTC. It codes for CASGTHTVSGANVLTF.

This chain uses TRBV20-1 with TRBJ2-7, with TRBD2 identical over 7 bases. The V gene end was trimmed by 6 bases and the J gene end by 4 bases; junction bases not matched to a gene: 6. CDR3 length: 12 amino acids. Germline CDR1 DFQATT, CDR2 SNEGSKA (reference sequence). CDR3: CSARGVGYEQYF. In nucleotides, the CDR3 is TGCAGTGCCCGGGGGGTCGGTTACGAGCAGTACTTC.

The rearrangement uses TRBV12-3 or TRBV12-4 and TRBJ2-7; D is perhaps TRBD2 (5 bases). Trimming removed 1 base at V and 7 bases at J, with 14 bases between. This CDR3 is built from 14 residues. CDR3: CASSLEAKRGEQYF. The CDR3, as DNA: TGTGCCAGCAGTTTAGAAGCGAAGAGAGGGGAGCAGTACTTC.

J is TRBJ1-5 and V is TRBV28, with D unresolved. Per the germline V gene, CDR1 is MDHEN and CDR2 is SYDVKM. V was clipped by 8 bases and J by 2 bases, with 7 bases between them. CDR3 length equals 12 residues. This CDR3 reads CASLGGNQPQHF. The CDR3 bases are TGTGCCAGCCTTGGGGGCAATCAGCCCCAGCATTTT.

This chain uses TRBV10-3 with TRBJ2-2, with 8 bases matching TRBD1. The J segment lost 5 bases and the V segment lost 8 bases, leaving 10 bases of the junction unmatched. Germline V gene lookup returns CDR1 ENHRY and CDR2 SYGVKD. CDR3 size: 15 residues. The CDR3 sequence is CAIGTGGHPTGELFF. The CDR3 DNA reads TGTGCCATCGGGACAGGAGGGCATCCTACCGGGGAGCTGTTTTTT.

The V and J genes are TRBV9 and TRBJ1-1; perhaps TRBD1 as D (5 bases). Germline V gives CDR1 SGDLS, CDR2 YYNGEE. V shed 4 bases and J shed 1 base, with 14 bases lying between them. The CDR3 is 15 residues long. The DNA of the CDR3 is TGTGCCAGCAGCCAGGACGGGGCAGCGAACACTGAAGCTTTCTTT. It codes for CASSQDGAANTEAFF. The whole variable domain, filled in from reference TRBV9 and TRBJ1-1, reads DSGVTQTPKHLITATGQRVTLRCSPRSGDLSVYWYQQSLDQGLQFLIQYYNGEERAKGNILERFSAQQFPDLHSELNLSSLELGDSALYFCASSQDGAANTEAFFGQGTRLTVV.

The rearrangement links TRBV20-1 to TRBJ2-7; a possible D gene is TRBD1 (6 bases). CDR3 length equals 13 residues. Germline V gene data show CDR1 as DFQATT and CDR2 as SNEGSKA (reference sequence). Trimming took off 6 bases at V and 6 bases at J, with 18 bases between the two ends. CDR3 nucleotides: TGCAGTGCCACTAGAGCTGCAGGGGCCGAGCAGTACTTC. Encoded protein: CSATRAAGAEQYF.